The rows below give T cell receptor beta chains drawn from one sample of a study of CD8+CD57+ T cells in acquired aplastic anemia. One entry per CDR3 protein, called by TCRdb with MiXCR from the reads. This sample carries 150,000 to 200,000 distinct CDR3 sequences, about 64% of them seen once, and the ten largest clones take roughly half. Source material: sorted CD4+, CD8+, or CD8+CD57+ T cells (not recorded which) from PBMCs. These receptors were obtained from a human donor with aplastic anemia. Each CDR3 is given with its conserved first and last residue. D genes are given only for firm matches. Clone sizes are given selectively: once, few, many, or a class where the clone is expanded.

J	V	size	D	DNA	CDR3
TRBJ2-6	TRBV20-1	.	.	TGCAGTGCTAGAGATCTTACGAGGGCCAACGTCCTGACTTTC	CSARDLTRANVLTF
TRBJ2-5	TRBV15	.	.	TGTGCCACCAGCAGGCGTGGGCAAGAGACCCAGTACTTC	CATSRRGQETQYF
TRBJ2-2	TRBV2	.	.	TGTGCCAGCAGTGAAGTGGGTCACACCGGGGAGCTGTTTTTT	CASSEVGHTGELFF
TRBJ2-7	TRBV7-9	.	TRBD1	TGTGCCAGCAGCTTAGGACTAACAGGGGGCTACGAGCAGTACTTC	CASSLGLTGGYEQYF
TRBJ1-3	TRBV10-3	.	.	TGTGCCAGCAGTTACTCTGGGCAGCCAGGTAACACCATATATTTT	CASSYSGQPGNTIYF
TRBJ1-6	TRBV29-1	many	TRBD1	TGCAGCGGTCGGACAGGGGGCTCTAATTCACCCCTCCACTTT	CSGRTGGSNSPLHF
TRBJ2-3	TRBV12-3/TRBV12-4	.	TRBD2	TGTGCCAGCAGTTTAGGTCTACTAGCGGGATCAGATACGCAGTATTTT	CASSLGLLAGSDTQYF
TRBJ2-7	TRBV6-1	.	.	TGTGCCAGCAGTGAATCCCCAACACGGGCGGGGGAGCAGTACTTC	CASSESPTRAGEQYF
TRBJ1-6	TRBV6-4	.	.	TGTGCCAGCAGTGACACAAATTCACCCCTCCACTTT	CASSDTNSPLHF
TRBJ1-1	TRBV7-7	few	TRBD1	TGTGCTAGCAGCTTAAAGGGGGCGGCTTTCTTT	CASSLKGAAFF
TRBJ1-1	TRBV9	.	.	TGTGCCAGCAGCGGGGGACCGGGCACTGAAGCTTTCTTT	CASSGGPGTEAFF
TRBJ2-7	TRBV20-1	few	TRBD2	TGCAGTGCTAGAGATCTCGAGAATAGCGGGAGCCCTCTCGAGCAGTACTTC	CSARDLENSGSPLEQYF
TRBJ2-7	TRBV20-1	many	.	TGCAGTGCTAGAGAAGAGGGGGGCGAGCAGTACTTC	CSAREEGGEQYF
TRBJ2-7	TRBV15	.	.	TGTGCCACCAGCAGTCCCATGCGTGTGGGCGCGTACGAGCAGTACTTC	CATSSPMRVGAYEQYF
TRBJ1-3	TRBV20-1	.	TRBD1	TGCAGTGCTCCCAGGGGGGGATCGGGACCGGGAAACACCATATATTTT	CSAPRGGSGPGNTIYF
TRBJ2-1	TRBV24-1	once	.	TGTGCCACCAGTGCAGCGGACCGTTCTAATGAGCAGTTCTTC	CATSAADRSNEQFF
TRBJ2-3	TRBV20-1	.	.	TGCAGTGCTAGGGAGTCAGTAGTGGTCACAGATACGCAGTATTTT	CSARESVVVTDTQYF
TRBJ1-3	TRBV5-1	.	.	TGCGCCAGCAGCGCCGGGTTGCAAGGTGGAAACACCATATATTTT	CASSAGLQGGNTIYF
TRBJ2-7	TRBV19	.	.	TGTGCCAGTAGTATAAGGACCGTTACCTACGAGCAGTACTTC	CASSIRTVTYEQYF
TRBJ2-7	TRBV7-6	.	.	TGTGCCAGCAGCCCCTACCAGGGATCCTACGAGCAGTACTTC	CASSPYQGSYEQYF
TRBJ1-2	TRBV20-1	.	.	TGCAGTGCTCCCTCCAGGGTGACGGGAGGCTACACCTTC	CSAPSRVTGGYTF
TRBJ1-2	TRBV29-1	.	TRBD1	TGCAGCGAATTAACAGGGGATGGCTACACCTTC	CSELTGDGYTF
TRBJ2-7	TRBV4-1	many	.	TGCGCCAGCAGCCATCTCAACTACGAGCAGTACTTC	CASSHLNYEQYF
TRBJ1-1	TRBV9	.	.	TGTGCCAGCAGCGTAGGTTCCCTCGGGGACACTGAAGCTTTCTTT	CASSVGSLGDTEAFF
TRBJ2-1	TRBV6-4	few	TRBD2	TGTGCCAGCAGTGCGTCAGGGACTAGCGGTTACAATGAGCAGTTCTTC	CASSASGTSGYNEQFF
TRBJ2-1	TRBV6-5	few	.	TGTGCCAGCACCATCCAGGGGGAGGGATACAATGAGCAGTTCTTC	CASTIQGEGYNEQFF
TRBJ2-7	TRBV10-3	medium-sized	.	TGTGCCACCTCCACGTCGGGACACCTCTACGAGCAGTACTTC	CATSTSGHLYEQYF
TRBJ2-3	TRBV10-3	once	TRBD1	TGTGCCATCAGTGGGGGGGGACAGGGACCAACTAGCACAGATACGCAGTATTTT	CAISGGGQGPTSTDTQYF
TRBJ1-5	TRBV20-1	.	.	TGCAGTGCACCTGTCGGGAACAATCAGCCCCAGCATTTT	CSAPVGNNQPQHF